This T cell receptor beta chain was identified in a study of early T cells in non-severe SARS-CoV-2 infection. Overall study: Investigators sequenced bulk RNA drawn from unsorted whole blood, and chains remained unpaired.

Individual cDNA molecules were tagged with unique molecular identifiers, the study reported. Each CDR3 protein gets one entry after TCRdb re-called the 5' RACE reads with MiXCR. The sample holds around 47,000 distinct CDR3 sequences, 9.5% to 12% seen once. CDR1 is SEHNR, CDR2 FQNEAQ, per germline (reference sequence). The V gene end was trimmed by 6 bases and the J gene end by 6 bases; junction bases not matched to a gene: 3. This CDR3 is 14 amino acids long. This clonotype has ten or more counts. The chain links TRBV7-9 to TRBJ2-3; TRBD2 agrees at 13 bases. The clonotype was recovered from an adult who was a healthcare worker with PCR-confirmed SARS-CoV-2 infection or an uninfected control (not recorded which). The sample was whole blood. CDR3 in amino acids: CASRLAGGSDTQYF. The DNA of the CDR3 is TGTGCCAGCAGACTAGCGGGAGGGTCCGATACGCAGTATTTT.